This TCR beta chain was retrieved from a study of T cells in Graves' hyperthyroidism and ophthalmopathy. Researchers amplified the TCR beta CDR3 regions from RNA transcripts. The HTBI primer set served for first-round RT-PCR of the TCR CDR3. One entry per CDR3 protein results from TCRdb running MiXCR on the multiplex PCR reads. The data hold over 650,000 distinct CDR3 sequences, with roughly 46% observed a single time. Of note for this clonotype: Antigen specificity is unknown.

General observations from the study: Expanded thyroid clonotypes (above 0.001) were mostly also found in blood. The model's output predicted ophthalmopathy at a median of roughly 6.9 months prior to onset. A 13 V-J model separated ophthalmopathy from stable hyperthyroidism.

Used for diagnoses were clinical symptoms, serum thyroxine and TRAb, thyroid ultrasound and orbital computed tomography. The sequencing sample was made of peripheral blood or thyroid tissue (not recorded which). The receptor was isolated from an adult man with Graves' disease, either hyperthyroidism or ophthalmopathy (not recorded which).

As DNA, the CDR3 is TGTGCCAGCAGCCACCAGGGAGAGACCCAGTACTTC. Protein product: CASSHQGETQYF. This sequence joins TRBV7-9 and TRBJ2-5, with a weak D call TRBD1 (5 bases). This CDR3 has 12 residues. V was shortened by 5 bases and J by 4 bases, with 8 bases between the two germline ends. Germline-derived CDR1 and CDR2 are SEHNR and FQNEAQ (reference sequence).